This T cell receptor (beta chain) stems from a study of cytomegalovirus exposure and HLA in healthy donors. The study ran its PCR with 60 Vbeta and 13 Jbeta primers. TCRdb's table, derived via immunoSEQ multiplex PCR, lists solely in-frame clones and lacks some. The sample lists 120,000 to 150,000 clones, roughly 80% occurring once. CDR3 length: 16 amino acids. The J segment lost 6 bases and the V segment lost 4 bases, leaving 13 bases of the junction unmatched. Germline V gene sequence: CDR1 SGDLS, CDR2 YYNGEE. This TCR was sampled from a female donor in good health and CMV-seronegative. Sequencing was done on a sample of PBMCs. V and J are TRBV9 and TRBJ2-7; TRBD2 aligns across 10 bases. The CDR3 is CASSTLQAGGWSEQYF. CDR3 coding DNA: TGTGCCAGCAGCACCCTACAAGCGGGAGGGTGGTCCGAGCAGTACTTC.